This TCR beta chain was recorded in a study of blood T cells in healthy people across ages (dated by TCRdb to the mid-2010s). For context, the study as a whole: Template switching captured roughly one uniquely barcoded TCR beta cDNA molecule per two T cells in model experiments. Using deep sequencing normalized with unique cDNA molecular identifiers, the study measured how TCR beta repertoire diversity changes with age. For two donors (one aged 18 to 29 and one aged 80 or older), the study analyzed two additional independent replicas of 1 million unique cDNA reads from the same blood draw. To avoid experimental bias, donors of different ages were randomly spread across the sequencing lanes. The donors were split into four age groups: young (average around 15 years), middle-aged (about 40), aged (over 55) and long-lived (about 82). What the authors observed across the whole study: The percentage of naive T cells measured by flow cytometry correlated strongly with observed TCR beta diversity. As age increased, observed TCR beta diversity per million T cells dropped in a roughly linear way, and a significant reduction was already evident by age 40. Because profiling used bulk unsorted PBMCs, naive and antigen-experienced compartments could not be compared conclusively. Donor CMV infection status was unknown, potentially confounding age-related changes in expanded clonotypes. Estimates of total diversity from one million sequenced T cells were regarded as lower bounds and underestimates. Compared with the aged group, more naive CD4+ T cells, fewer expanded clones and increased TCR diversity were shown by the long-lived group, suggesting age selection.

This clonotype turned up a few times. What this receptor recognizes is not known. Per-base qualities were not stored, and no clone one base away is much larger. The approximately 39 donors, aged roughly 6 to 95 years, were systemically healthy Caucasian individuals from Russia. Around 9.7 milliliters of peripheral blood were collected from each donor into EDTA-treated Vacutainer tubes. Ficoll-Paque density-gradient centrifugation was used to isolate PBMCs, with at least 7 million obtained per sample. Total RNA was extracted from PBMCs with Trizol reagent, with at least 5.5 micrograms obtained per sample. For every donor, flow cytometry on a PBMC aliquot measured the percentage of naive CD45RAhigh/CD27high T cells. The method behind the library was 5' RACE. The instrument was an Illumina HiSeq 2500. A second roughly 6 to 11 cycle PCR used a sample-barcoded 5' primer and a J-beta primer mix. Each TCR beta cDNA molecule received a unique molecular identifier from a template-switch 5' adaptor carrying 12 random nucleotides. At least 2.5 million CDR3-containing paired-end reads were obtained from each sample. First-strand cDNA synthesis was performed from all RNA using the Mint cDNA synthesis kit, with priming by a TRBC-specific oligonucleotide. Following uracil-DNA glycosylase treatment, a first 18-cycle PCR with universal primers M1SS and BC2_uni_R was performed on all cDNA. Under the source paper's analysis protocol: For normalization, 1 million high-quality reads, each with a distinct molecular identifier, were randomly selected from each sample. Instead of being binned into consensus sequences, reads with shared molecular identifiers were discarded. MiTCR, set to a Q25 quality threshold and the strictest error-elimination algorithm, was used for CDR3 identification, clonotype clustering and error correction. A nonparametric unseen species model with Euler transformation was used to estimate lower-bound total TCR beta diversity. TCRdb applied fastp at Q25 and MiXCR to the public reads, then kept only in-frame beta chains. Rows matching on CDR3 protein sequence are summarized as one entry with the most common DNA and genes. V and J calls and clone size were set by TCRdb, not the authors. The sample table lists some 900,000 distinct CDR3 sequences, under 50% of them with a count of one. The ten biggest clones cover roughly 12% of the sample.

The germline V gene (reference sequence) supplies CDR1 DFQATT and CDR2 SNEGSKA. Taken from cysteine to phenylalanine, the CDR3 has 14 residues. The kept DNA is CDR3 alone, 42 bases in frame from the first base. Trimming removed 1 base from V and 0 bases from J; the gene matches leave 3 bases unexplained. The sequence joins TRBV20-1 to TRBJ2-7; 7 bases in the junction line up with TRBD2. The TCR was taken from a man aged 25-45 years in good health. The sequencing input was blood. The DNA is TGCAGTGCTAGAGGCTGGGGGGGCTCCTACGAGCAGTACTTC. It is translated as CSARGWGGSYEQYF.